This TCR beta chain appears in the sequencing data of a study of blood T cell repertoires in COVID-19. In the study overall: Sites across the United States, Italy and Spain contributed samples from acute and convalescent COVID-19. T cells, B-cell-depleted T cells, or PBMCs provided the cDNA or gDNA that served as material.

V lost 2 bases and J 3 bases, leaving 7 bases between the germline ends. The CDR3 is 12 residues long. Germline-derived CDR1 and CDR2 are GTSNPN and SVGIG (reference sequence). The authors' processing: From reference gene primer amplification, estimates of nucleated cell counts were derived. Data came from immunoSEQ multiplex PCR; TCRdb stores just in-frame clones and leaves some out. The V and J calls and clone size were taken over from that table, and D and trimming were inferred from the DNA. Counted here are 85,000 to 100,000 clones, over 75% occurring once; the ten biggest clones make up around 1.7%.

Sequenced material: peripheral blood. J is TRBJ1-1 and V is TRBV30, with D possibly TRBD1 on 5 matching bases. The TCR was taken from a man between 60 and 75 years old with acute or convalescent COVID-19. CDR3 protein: CAWSWGYTEAFF. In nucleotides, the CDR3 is TGTGCCTGGAGTTGGGGCTACACTGAAGCTTTCTTT.